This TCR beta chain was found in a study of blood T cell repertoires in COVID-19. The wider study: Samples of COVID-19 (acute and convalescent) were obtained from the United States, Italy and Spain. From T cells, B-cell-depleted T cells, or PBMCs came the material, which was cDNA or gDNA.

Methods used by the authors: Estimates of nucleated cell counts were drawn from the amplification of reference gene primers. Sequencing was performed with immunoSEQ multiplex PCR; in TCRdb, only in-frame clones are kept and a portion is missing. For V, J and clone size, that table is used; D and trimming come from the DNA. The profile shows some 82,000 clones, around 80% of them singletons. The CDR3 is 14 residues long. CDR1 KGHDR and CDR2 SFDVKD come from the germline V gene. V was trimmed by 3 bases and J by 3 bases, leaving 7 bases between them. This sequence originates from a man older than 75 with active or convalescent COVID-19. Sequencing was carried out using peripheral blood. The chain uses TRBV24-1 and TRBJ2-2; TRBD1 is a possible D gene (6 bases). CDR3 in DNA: TGTGCCACCAGTGATGAGGGGGACACCGGGGAGCTGTTTTTT. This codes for CATSDEGDTGELFF.